The next 11 T cell receptor beta chains were all read from a single sample in a study of T cell repertoires in cytomegalovirus infection. From the reads, TCRdb called clonotypes with MiXCR, one entry per CDR3 protein. The data show 490,000 or so distinct CDR3 sequences, with about 10% seen just once and roughly a tenth held by the top ten. Material: PBMCs. These receptors were obtained from a human donor in good health (CMV status not recorded). Some clones in this sample may be carry-over from other donors' samples.

The table lists this clonotype with many counts. The chain links TRBV7-8 to TRBJ1-3, with TRBD1 identical over 7 bases. Looked up from germline, CDR1 is SGHVS and CDR2 is FQNEAQ. V trimming: 6 bases; J trimming: 3 bases; junction bases outside the gene matches: 14. This CDR3 has 17 amino acids. The CDR3 spells CASSPRGGRGNGNTIYF. The CDR3 nucleotides read TGTGCCAGCAGTCCTCGGGGGGGCAGGGGGAATGGAAACACCATATATTTT.

The chain uses TRBV5-1 and TRBJ2-2, with D perhaps TRBD2 (6 bases). V lost 4 bases, J lost 5 bases, and 12 bases lay in between. The germline CDR1 and CDR2 sequences are SGHRS and YFSETQ. The CDR3 spans 14 residues. CDR3 coding DNA: TGCGCCAGCAGCAGTGAAGGGAGGACCGGGGAGCTGTTTTTT. Protein sequence: CASSSEGRTGELFF.

This clonotype was detected ten times or more. The CDR3 sequence is CASSREGGFSYEQYF. DNA of the CDR3: TGTGCCAGCAGTCGGGAAGGCGGGTTCTCCTACGAGCAGTACTTC. This chain uses TRBV6-1 with TRBJ2-7; D perhaps matches TRBD2 (5 bases). The V end lost 5 bases, the J end lost 0 bases, and 14 bases lay between the germline ends. The CDR3 extends over 15 amino acids. CDR1 is MNHNS, CDR2 SASEGT, per germline.

The rearrangement links TRBV19 to TRBJ2-3, with D perhaps matching TRBD1 (6 bases). V was cut by 6 bases and J by 2 bases, with 12 bases left in between. Germline V gene sequence: CDR1 LNHDA, CDR2 SQIVND (reference sequence). The CDR3 covers 14 residues. CDR3 in amino acids: CASSNRATTDTQYF. CDR3 bases: TGTGCCAGTAGCAACAGGGCTACCACAGATACGCAGTATTTT.

A note on this clonotype: A much more abundant neighbour one base away suggests this may be a read error. This rearrangement joins TRBV28 to TRBJ1-1, with D hard to call. The length of the CDR3 is 17 residues. Germline loops: CDR1 MDHEN, CDR2 SYDVKM. Trimming took off 3 bases at V and 1 base at J, with 18 bases between the two ends. The CDR3 reads CASSLGARFNRNTEAFF. The CDR3 coding sequence is TGTGCCAGCAGTTTGGGAGCCAGATTCAATCGGAACACTGAAGCTTTCTTT.

This clonotype was recorded at least ten times. This rearrangement joins TRBV7-9 to TRBJ2-1, with D possibly being TRBD1 or TRBD2 (5 bases each). CDR3 length: 18 residues. Germline assignment: CDR1 SEHNR and CDR2 FQNEAQ (reference sequence). The germline V and J ends were trimmed by 4 bases and 0 bases, with 19 bases remaining between them. Written as DNA, the CDR3 is TGTGCCAGCAGCTCGGGGTGGGGCGAGAGCGGCTCCTACAATGAGCAGTTCTTC. Its translation is CASSSGWGESGSYNEQFF.

A note on this clonotype: One end of the junction does not line up with germline, which may come from a read error. This rearrangement joins TRBV7-7 to TRBJ2-2; D unclear. This CDR3 comprises 16 residues. In germline, CDR1 is SSHAT, CDR2 FNYEAQ (reference sequence). For the CDR3, the DNA is TGTGCTAGCAGCTTGGGCCCATTGCATTGGGCCGGGGAGCTGTTTTTT. It codes for CASSLGPLHWAGELFF.

CDR3 sequence: CASSDDRGSYGYTF. As DNA, the CDR3 is TGTGCCAGTAGTGACGACAGGGGTAGCTATGGCTACACCTTC. The V and J genes are TRBV19 and TRBJ1-2, with 8 bases lining up with TRBD1. V trimming: 5 bases; J trimming: 4 bases; junction bases outside the gene matches: 6. The germline V gene encodes CDR1 LNHDA and CDR2 SQIVND (reference sequence). CDR3 length: 14 amino acids.

This clonotype appeared many times. The CDR3 DNA sequence: TGTGCCAGTAGTCCCACAGGGGAAAACATTCAGTACTTC. Translation: CASSPTGENIQYF. The chain couples TRBV19 to TRBJ2-4; TRBD1 matches 7 bases. The CDR3 sequence is 13 residues long. Per the germline V gene, CDR1 is LNHDA and CDR2 is SQIVND (reference sequence). V shed 5 bases, J shed 5 bases, and the junction held 3 bases outside the gene matches.

This clonotype was seen repeatedly, ten times or more. The rearrangement links TRBV5-4 to TRBJ2-1; D might be TRBD2 (6 bases). CDR3 length: 15 residues. Germline loops: CDR1 SGHNT, CDR2 YYREEE (reference sequence). V lost 4 bases and J 0 bases, leaving 11 bases between the germline ends. CDR3 DNA: TGTGCCAGCAGCCCCCCGCGGGGCTCCTACAATGAGCAGTTCTTC. It yields the protein CASSPPRGSYNEQFF.

This clonotype has ten or more counts. The V and J genes are TRBV19 and TRBJ2-2, with 8 bases matching TRBD2. This CDR3 contains 16 residues. Germline trimming cut 1 base from V and 3 bases from J; bases unmatched to any gene: 4. Germline V lookup: CDR1 LNHDA, CDR2 SQIVND (reference sequence). The CDR3: CASSIAGSGDTGELFF. The CDR3 DNA sequence: TGTGCCAGTAGTATAGCTGGTAGCGGGGACACCGGGGAGCTGTTTTTT.